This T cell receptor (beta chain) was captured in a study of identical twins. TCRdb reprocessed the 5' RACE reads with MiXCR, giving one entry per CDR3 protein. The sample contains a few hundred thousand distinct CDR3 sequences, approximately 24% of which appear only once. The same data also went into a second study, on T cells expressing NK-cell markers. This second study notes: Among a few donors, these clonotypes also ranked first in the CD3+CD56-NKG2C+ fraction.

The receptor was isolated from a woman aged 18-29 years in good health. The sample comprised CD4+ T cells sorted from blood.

CDR3 DNA sequence: TGTGCCAGCAGCTTTAGCGGGAGAGGGGGCCAAGAGACCCAGTACTTC. Translated, it gives CASSFSGRGGQETQYF. The rearrangement links TRBV7-2 to TRBJ2-5; 9 nucleotides line up with TRBD2. This CDR3 contains 16 residues. V lost 3 bases to trimming and J lost 1 base; unmatched junction nucleotides: 6. In germline, CDR1 is SGHTA, CDR2 FQGNSA.